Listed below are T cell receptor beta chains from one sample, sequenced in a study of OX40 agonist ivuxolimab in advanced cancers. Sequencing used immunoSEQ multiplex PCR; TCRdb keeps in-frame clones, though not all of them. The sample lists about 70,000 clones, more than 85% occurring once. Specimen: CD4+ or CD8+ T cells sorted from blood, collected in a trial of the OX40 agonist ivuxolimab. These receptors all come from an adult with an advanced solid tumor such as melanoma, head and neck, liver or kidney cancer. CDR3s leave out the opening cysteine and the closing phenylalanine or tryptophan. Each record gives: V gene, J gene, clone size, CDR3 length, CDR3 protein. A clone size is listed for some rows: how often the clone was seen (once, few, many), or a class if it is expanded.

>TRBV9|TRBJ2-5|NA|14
ASSAYLGGGQETQY
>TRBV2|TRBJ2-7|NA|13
ASSQDSNQSYEQY
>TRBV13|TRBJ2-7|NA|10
ASSDRSYEQY
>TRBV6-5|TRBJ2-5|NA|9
ASSRDSTQY
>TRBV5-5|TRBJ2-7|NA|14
ASSPDWNTSGYEQY
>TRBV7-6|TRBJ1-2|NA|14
ASSATTGTGGRGYT
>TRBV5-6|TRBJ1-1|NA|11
ASTRGADTEAF
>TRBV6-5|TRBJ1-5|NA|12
ASSYSRGDQPQH
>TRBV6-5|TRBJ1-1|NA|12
ASSYWGMNTEAF
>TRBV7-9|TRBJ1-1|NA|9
ASSPGQVVF
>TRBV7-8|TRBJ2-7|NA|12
ASSLAYGVGEQY
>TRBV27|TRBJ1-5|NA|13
ASSPYFRGNQPQH
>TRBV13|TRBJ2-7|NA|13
ASSPGTGSGYEQY
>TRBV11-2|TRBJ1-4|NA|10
ASSFPEGWAI
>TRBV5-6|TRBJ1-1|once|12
ASSWDRVDTEAF
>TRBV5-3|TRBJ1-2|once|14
ARSLACVSLNYGYT
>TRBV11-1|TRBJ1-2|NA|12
ASSLRTEWDGYT
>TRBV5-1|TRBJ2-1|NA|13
ASSLWGTSGYEQF
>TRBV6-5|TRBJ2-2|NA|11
ASSYASPGELF
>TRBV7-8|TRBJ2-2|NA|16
ASSLFPPRTGETGELF
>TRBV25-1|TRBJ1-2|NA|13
ASSEFGNNRAGYT
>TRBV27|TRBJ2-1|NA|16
ASSLITAKGPHYNEQF
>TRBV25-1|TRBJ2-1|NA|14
ASRRTSGGAVNEQF
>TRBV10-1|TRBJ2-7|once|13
ASSEVGTGIYEQY
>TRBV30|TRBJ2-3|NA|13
AWSSPGTALDTQY
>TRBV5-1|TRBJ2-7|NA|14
ASSLNPGTRAYEQY
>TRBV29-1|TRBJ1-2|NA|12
SVEGTGSNYGYT
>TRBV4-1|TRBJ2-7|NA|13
ASSPSAGGTYEQY
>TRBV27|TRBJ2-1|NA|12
ASLAGTSYNEQF
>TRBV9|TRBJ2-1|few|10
ASSAFPGGKF
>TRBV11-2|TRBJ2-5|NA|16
ASSLVYRGQGRYETQY